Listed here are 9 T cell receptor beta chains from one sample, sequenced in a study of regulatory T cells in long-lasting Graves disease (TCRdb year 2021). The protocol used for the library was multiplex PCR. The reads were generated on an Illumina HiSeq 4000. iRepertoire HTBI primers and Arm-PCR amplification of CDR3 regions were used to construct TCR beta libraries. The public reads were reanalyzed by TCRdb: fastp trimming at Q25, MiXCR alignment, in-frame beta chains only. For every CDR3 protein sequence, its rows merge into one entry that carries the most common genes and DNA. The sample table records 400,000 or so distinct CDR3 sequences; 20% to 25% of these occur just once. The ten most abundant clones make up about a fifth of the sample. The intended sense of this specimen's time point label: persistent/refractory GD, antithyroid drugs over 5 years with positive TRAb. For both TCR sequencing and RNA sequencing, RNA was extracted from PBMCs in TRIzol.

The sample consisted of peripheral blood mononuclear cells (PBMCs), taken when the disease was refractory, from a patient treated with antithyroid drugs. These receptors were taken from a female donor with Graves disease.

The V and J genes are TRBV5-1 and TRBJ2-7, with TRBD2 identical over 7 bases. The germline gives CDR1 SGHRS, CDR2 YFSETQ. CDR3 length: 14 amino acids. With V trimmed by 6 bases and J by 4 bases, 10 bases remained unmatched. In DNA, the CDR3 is TGCGCCAGCACCCCTAGCGGAATCTCTTACGAGCAGTACTTC. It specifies CASTPSGISYEQYF.

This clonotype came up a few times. CDR3 amino acids: CASSPIDGAPEGYEQYF. CDR3 nucleotides: TGTGCCAGCAGCCCTATCGACGGGGCACCTGAGGGCTACGAGCAGTACTTC. J is TRBJ2-7 and V is TRBV7-9; D possibly uses TRBD1 or TRBD2 (5 bases each). In germline, CDR1 is SEHNR, CDR2 FQNEAQ (reference sequence). Deletions cut 5 bases from V and 3 bases from J, with 23 bases between. The length of the CDR3 is 17 residues.

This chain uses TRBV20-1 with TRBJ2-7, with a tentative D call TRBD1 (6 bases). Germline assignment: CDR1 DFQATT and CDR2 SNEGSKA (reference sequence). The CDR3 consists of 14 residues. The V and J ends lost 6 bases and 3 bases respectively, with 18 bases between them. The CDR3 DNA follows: TGCAGTGCCGAGATACAGGGTGGAGGCTACGAGCAGTACTTC. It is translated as CSAEIQGGGYEQYF.

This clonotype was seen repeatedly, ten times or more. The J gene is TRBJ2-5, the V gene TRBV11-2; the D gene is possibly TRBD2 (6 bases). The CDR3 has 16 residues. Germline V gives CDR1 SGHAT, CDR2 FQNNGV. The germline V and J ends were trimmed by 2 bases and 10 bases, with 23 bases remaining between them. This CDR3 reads CASSLSVADIWKGQYF. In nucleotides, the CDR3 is TGTGCCAGCAGCTTAAGTGTAGCGGACATATGGAAGGGCCAGTACTTC.

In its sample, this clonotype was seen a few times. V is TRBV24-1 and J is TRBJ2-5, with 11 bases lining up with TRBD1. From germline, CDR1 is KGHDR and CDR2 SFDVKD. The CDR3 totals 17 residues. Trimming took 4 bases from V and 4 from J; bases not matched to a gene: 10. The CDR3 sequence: CATSEGGQGASGETQYF. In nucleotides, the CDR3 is TGTGCCACCAGTGAGGGAGGACAGGGGGCTTCGGGAGAGACCCAGTACTTC.

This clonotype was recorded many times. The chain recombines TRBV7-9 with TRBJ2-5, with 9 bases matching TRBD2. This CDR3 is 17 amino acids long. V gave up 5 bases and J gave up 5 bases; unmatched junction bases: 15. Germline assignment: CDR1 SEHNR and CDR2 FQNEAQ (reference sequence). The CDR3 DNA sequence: TGTGCCAGCAGCCAGTTCGCGGGAGGGGGAAATTTGGAGACCCAGTACTTC. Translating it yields CASSQFAGGGNLETQYF.

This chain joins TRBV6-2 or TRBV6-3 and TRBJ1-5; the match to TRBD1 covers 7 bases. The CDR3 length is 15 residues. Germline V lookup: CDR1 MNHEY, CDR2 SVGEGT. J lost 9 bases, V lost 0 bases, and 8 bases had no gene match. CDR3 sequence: CASSYSGPGGPPQHF. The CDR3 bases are TGTGCCAGCAGTTACTCGGGCCCAGGGGGTCCGCCCCAGCATTTT.

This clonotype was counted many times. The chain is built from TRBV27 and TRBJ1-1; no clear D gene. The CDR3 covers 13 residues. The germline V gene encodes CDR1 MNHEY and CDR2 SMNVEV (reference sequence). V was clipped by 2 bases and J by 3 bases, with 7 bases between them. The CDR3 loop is CASSLGVYTEAFF. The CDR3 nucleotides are TGTGCCAGCAGTTTAGGGGTTTACACTGAAGCTTTCTTT.

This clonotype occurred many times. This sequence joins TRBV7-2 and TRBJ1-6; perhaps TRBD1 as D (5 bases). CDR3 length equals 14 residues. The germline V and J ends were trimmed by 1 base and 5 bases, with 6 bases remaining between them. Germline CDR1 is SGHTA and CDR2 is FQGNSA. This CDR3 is CASSLVGDNSPLHF. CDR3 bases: TGTGCCAGCAGCTTAGTGGGGGATAATTCACCCCTCCACTTT.